The rows below give T cell receptor beta chains drawn from one sample of a study of OX40 agonist ivuxolimab in advanced cancers. Profiling relied on immunoSEQ multiplex PCR, and the TCRdb table lists in-frame clones only, not all of them. The repertoire holds approximately 64,000 clones, with 86% as singletons. The sequencing here drew on CD4+ or CD8+ T cells sorted from blood, taken in a trial of the OX40 agonist ivuxolimab. All receptors derive from an adult with an advanced solid tumor such as melanoma, head and neck, liver or kidney cancer. The CDR3 runs from the conserved cysteine through the conserved F or W. A D gene is named only where the DNA matches it firmly. Size tells how often a clone was seen (once, few, many) or the class of an expanded clone, and some rows leave it out.

j_call v_call d_call clone_size cdr3_aa cdr3_nt
TRBJ1-1 TRBV10-3 NA NA CAISESAQGRAEAFF TGTGCCATCAGTGAGTCTGCGCAGGGGAGGGCTGAAGCTTTCTTT
TRBJ2-1 TRBV5-1 TRBD2 NA CASSLELAGTNEQFF TGCGCCAGCAGCTTGGAACTAGCGGGGACCAATGAGCAGTTCTTC
TRBJ1-1 TRBV27 TRBD1 NA CASRDTGVGNTEAFF TGTGCCAGCAGGGATACAGGGGTAGGGAACACTGAAGCTTTCTTT
TRBJ2-5 TRBV6-5 NA NA CASSYGGWETQYF TGTGCCAGCAGTTACGGGGGTTGGGAGACCCAGTACTTC
TRBJ1-2 TRBV5-6 NA NA CASSLNFYGYTF TGTGCCAGCAGCTTGAATTTTTATGGCTACACCTTC
TRBJ2-2 TRBV5-1 NA NA CASSLDTGVTGELFF TGCGCCAGCAGCTTGGATACGGGGGTTACCGGGGAGCTGTTTTTT
TRBJ2-1 TRBV18 TRBD2 NA CASSRTSGGIEQFF TGTGCCAGCTCACGGACTAGCGGGGGGATTGAGCAGTTCTTC
TRBJ1-1 TRBV11-2 NA NA CASSLQGLKNTEAFF TGTGCCAGCAGCTTACAGGGGCTGAAGAACACTGAAGCTTTCTTT
TRBJ1-2 TRBV6-6 TRBD1 NA CASSSAQGDYGYTF TGTGCCAGCAGTTCCGCCCAGGGGGACTATGGCTACACCTTC
TRBJ2-7 TRBV4-1 NA once CASSQVGPGGPGYF TGCGCCAGCAGCCAAGTAGGACCCGGGGGGCCGGGGTACTTC
TRBJ2-3 TRBV30 NA NA CAWSGISTDTQYF TGTGCCTGGAGTGGTATCAGCACAGATACGCAGTATTTT
TRBJ2-5 TRBV18 NA NA CASSTTQETQYF TGTGCCAGCTCCACCACTCAAGAGACCCAGTACTTC